A selection of T cell receptor beta chains follows, all from one sample in a study of T cells in Graves' hyperthyroidism and ophthalmopathy. One entry per CDR3 protein results from TCRdb running MiXCR on the multiplex PCR reads. Here the sample spans fewer than 450,000 distinct CDR3 sequences, 15% to 20% being singletons. The sample comprised blood. The receptor set was obtained from a woman aged 25 to 39 with Graves' hyperthyroidism that later progressed to Graves' ophthalmopathy. The CDR3 runs from the conserved cysteine through the conserved F or W. Each record gives: V gene, J gene, CDR3 protein.

V: TRBV4-1
J: TRBJ2-1
CDR3: CASSQVGRRVGDEQFF

V: TRBV11-2
J: TRBJ2-7
CDR3: CASSLAWGAGEAYEQYF

V: TRBV7-2
J: TRBJ2-3
CDR3: CASSVGLAGGTDTQYF

V: TRBV12-5
J: TRBJ2-3
CDR3: CASGLAGGTDTQYF

V: TRBV28
J: TRBJ2-7
CDR3: CASSQGGNEQYF

V: TRBV12-3/TRBV12-4
J: TRBJ2-3
CDR3: CASSLDFSTDTQYF

V: TRBV3-1
J: TRBJ2-1
CDR3: CASSQSHRDHEQFF

V: TRBV6-5
J: TRBJ2-7
CDR3: CASSYSEDLPGEQYF

V: TRBV28
J: TRBJ2-7
CDR3: CASTSSGGSYEQYF

V: TRBV7-2
J: TRBJ1-2
CDR3: CASSSSLDSYGYTF

V: TRBV18
J: TRBJ1-4
CDR3: CASSPPDAGYNEKLFF

V: TRBV29-1
J: TRBJ2-7
CDR3: CSVLQGPRDFSYEQYF

V: TRBV7-9
J: TRBJ1-3
CDR3: CASSIRVSGNTIYF

V: TRBV2
J: TRBJ2-1
CDR3: CASKNRDSYNEQFF

V: TRBV2
J: TRBJ2-3
CDR3: CASSAGGDTQYF

V: TRBV6-1
J: TRBJ2-1
CDR3: CASTLVTSGEQFF

V: TRBV27
J: TRBJ1-2
CDR3: CASSGGTGGNYGYTF

V: TRBV2
J: TRBJ2-5
CDR3: CASRQGPQQETQYF

V: TRBV20-1
J: TRBJ2-7
CDR3: CSARQREVASEQYF

V: TRBV4-1
J: TRBJ1-5
CDR3: CASSDRAPSNQPQHF

V: TRBV5-1
J: TRBJ1-3
CDR3: CASSPTGHSGNTIYF

V: TRBV10-3
J: TRBJ2-7
CDR3: CAISDMGDEQYF

V: TRBV7-9
J: TRBJ2-6
CDR3: CASSPRDSLAGANVLTF

V: TRBV19
J: TRBJ2-7
CDR3: CASSIASDRASYEQYF

V: TRBV15
J: TRBJ2-3
CDR3: CATSRGGSTDTQYF

V: TRBV7-8
J: TRBJ2-5
CDR3: CASSPFTGVGETQYF

V: TRBV5-1
J: TRBJ2-2
CDR3: CASSLEGIGELFF

V: TRBV29-1
J: TRBJ1-2
CDR3: CSVENTETFYGYTF

V: TRBV2
J: TRBJ1-6
CDR3: CASSEAYNSPLHF

V: TRBV6-5
J: TRBJ2-1
CDR3: CASSYSQTSGNYNEQFF

V: TRBV20-1
J: TRBJ2-7
CDR3: CSASHPSFAGQYF

V: TRBV5-6
J: TRBJ2-3
CDR3: CASSHRYPPDTQYF

V: TRBV9
J: TRBJ2-6
CDR3: CASSVTSPREPGQIISGANVLTF

V: TRBV7-9
J: TRBJ2-7
CDR3: CASSRGERFSYEQYF

V: TRBV27
J: TRBJ1-1
CDR3: CASSLYGGRTEAFF

V: TRBV20-1
J: TRBJ1-6
CDR3: CSARQQRTDSSPLHF

V: TRBV6-1
J: TRBJ2-1
CDR3: CASSDTGGGYNEQFF

V: TRBV12-3/TRBV12-4
J: TRBJ2-1
CDR3: CASILGLAAYNEQFF

V: TRBV28
J: TRBJ1-1
CDR3: CASTSSRVMDTEAFF

V: TRBV7-9
J: TRBJ2-6
CDR3: CASSRFGTSGPHGANVLTF

V: TRBV7-9
J: TRBJ2-1
CDR3: CASSFTGTTNEQFF

V: TRBV28
J: TRBJ1-1
CDR3: CASSSPNTGAFF

V: TRBV7-9
J: TRBJ2-3
CDR3: CASSSSLANTQYF

V: TRBV13
J: TRBJ1-2
CDR3: CASSLSVGGYTF

V: TRBV2
J: TRBJ2-3
CDR3: CATAKTASTGTQYF

V: TRBV28
J: TRBJ2-7
CDR3: CASTERLAGGNEQYF

V: TRBV20-1
J: TRBJ2-7
CDR3: CSALNLMTSGAGEQYF

V: TRBV30
J: TRBJ2-1
CDR3: CAWSVSRNNEQFF

V: TRBV28
J: TRBJ1-1
CDR3: CASSLPIARHTEAFF

V: TRBV11-1
J: TRBJ2-7
CDR3: CASSPAGQGYEQYF

V: TRBV20-1
J: TRBJ2-7
CDR3: CSANPSTWGYEQYF

V: TRBV27
J: TRBJ1-2
CDR3: CASSPDGQGYGYTF

V: TRBV6-1
J: TRBJ2-7
CDR3: CASWGIAEFYEQYF

V: TRBV29-1
J: TRBJ2-2
CDR3: CSVIIKTGELFF

V: TRBV7-8
J: TRBJ1-2
CDR3: CASSSSTGYHYGYTF

V: TRBV18
J: TRBJ2-3
CDR3: CASSPPGGGDTQYF

V: TRBV18
J: TRBJ2-7
CDR3: CASSSYTEGDEQYF

V: TRBV28
J: TRBJ2-7
CDR3: CASSFSFRDRNYEQYF

V: TRBV7-9
J: TRBJ2-2
CDR3: CASSSGVFAGELFF

V: TRBV7-2
J: TRBJ1-1
CDR3: CASSLNSNTEAFF